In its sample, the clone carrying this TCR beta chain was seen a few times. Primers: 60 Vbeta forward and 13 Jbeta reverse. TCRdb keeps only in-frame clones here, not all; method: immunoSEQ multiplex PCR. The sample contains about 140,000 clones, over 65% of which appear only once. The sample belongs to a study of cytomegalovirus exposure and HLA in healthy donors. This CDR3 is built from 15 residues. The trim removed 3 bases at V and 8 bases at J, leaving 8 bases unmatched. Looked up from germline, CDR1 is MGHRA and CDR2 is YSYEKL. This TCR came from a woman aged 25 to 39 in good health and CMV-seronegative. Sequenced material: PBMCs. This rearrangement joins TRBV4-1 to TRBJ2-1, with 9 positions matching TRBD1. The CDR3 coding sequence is TGCGCCAGCAGCCAGCCGGACAGGGGCAAGGATGAGCAGTTCTTC. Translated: CASSQPDRGKDEQFF.